The sequence of this T cell receptor beta chain was determined in a study of CD8+CD57+ T cells in acquired aplastic anemia. In the study overall: Sorted CD4+ and CD8+ cells gave an average of 3.2 ug of DNA.

Patients chosen for sequencing had CD8+CD57+ cells that had expanded, as shown by flow cytometry. When blood sampling took place, the patients had received no therapy. According to the study, genomic DNA was the template for TCR beta VDJ and CDR3 profiling. TCRdb re-analysed the reads in MiXCR, keeping a single row per CDR3 protein. The table shows about 160,000 distinct CDR3 sequences, with less than 50% occurring only once. General study results and limits: It was found that more than 25 CD8+ CDR3 sequences were shared between patients and controls. CD8+ Simpson's diversity showed no significant patient-control difference.

This CDR3 is built from 14 residues. Germline assignment: CDR1 SGHRS and CDR2 YFSETQ. This clonotype was seen only a few times. What it binds is unknown. One base away lies a much larger clone, so this may be a sequencing read error. V and J are TRBV5-1 and TRBJ2-7, with a tentative D call TRBD2 (5 bases). The sequence came from a human donor with aplastic anemia. The sample was sorted CD4+, CD8+, or CD8+CD57+ T cells (not recorded which) from PBMCs. The CDR3 reads CASSLGGISCEQYF. The CDR3 nucleotides are TGCGCCAGCAGCTTGGGAGGGATATCCTGCGAGCAGTACTTC.